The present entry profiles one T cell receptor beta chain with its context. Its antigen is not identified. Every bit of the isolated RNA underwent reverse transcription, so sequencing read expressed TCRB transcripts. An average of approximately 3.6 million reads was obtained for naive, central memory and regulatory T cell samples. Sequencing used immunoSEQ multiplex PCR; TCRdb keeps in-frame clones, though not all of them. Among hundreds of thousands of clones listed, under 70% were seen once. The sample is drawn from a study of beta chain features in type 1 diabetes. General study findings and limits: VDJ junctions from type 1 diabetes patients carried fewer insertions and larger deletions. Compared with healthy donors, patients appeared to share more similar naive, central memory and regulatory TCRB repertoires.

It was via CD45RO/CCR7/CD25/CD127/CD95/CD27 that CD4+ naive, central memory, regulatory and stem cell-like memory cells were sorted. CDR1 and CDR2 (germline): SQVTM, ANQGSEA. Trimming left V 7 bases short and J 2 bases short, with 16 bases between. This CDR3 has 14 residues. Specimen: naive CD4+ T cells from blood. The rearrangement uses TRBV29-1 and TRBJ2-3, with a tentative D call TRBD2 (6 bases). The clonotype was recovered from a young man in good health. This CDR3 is CSGSLRGNTDTQYF. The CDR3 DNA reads TGCAGCGGTTCCTTGCGGGGCAACACAGATACGCAGTATTTT.